These 31 T cell receptor beta chains were sequenced from one sample in a study of cytomegalovirus exposure and HLA in healthy donors (dated by TCRdb to about 2017). The method behind the library was the immunoSEQ multiplex PCR assay. For the multiplex PCR, a mixture combining 60 forward primers for TCR Vbeta segments and 13 reverse primers for TCR Jbeta segments was used. In its TCRdb copy, this immuneACCESS table keeps in-frame sequences only and misses some clones. Where compared with another copy, unresolved V genes explain less than half of these, and the others have no known cause. The sample table holds about 160,000 clones, of which roughly 79% were seen once. Of the sample, approximately 13% falls within the top ten clones. The material sequenced was PBMCs. These receptors were collected from a woman in her forties or fifties in good health and CMV-seronegative.

The rearrangement links TRBV25-1 to TRBJ2-5, with 9 positions matching TRBD1. The V gene end was trimmed by 3 bases and the J gene end by 3 bases; junction bases not matched to a gene: 5. The germline V gene encodes CDR1 MGHDK and CDR2 SYGVNS. The CDR3 contains 15 residues. The CDR3 DNA is TGTGCCAGCAGTGAGGACAGGGGAGTGGAAGAGACCCAGTACTTC. Protein: CASSEDRGVEETQYF.

The J gene is TRBJ2-7, the V gene TRBV5-1; TRBD2 aligns across 12 bases. V was clipped by 1 base and J by 7 bases; unmatched bases: 9. This CDR3 is 16 amino acids long. Germline V CDR1 and CDR2: SGHRS, YFSETQ. The CDR3 nucleotides read TGCGCCAGCAGCTTGACCCTAGCGGGAGGGCCGAAAGAGCAGTACTTC. This sequence encodes CASSLTLAGGPKEQYF.

The CDR3 DNA is TGTGCCAGCTCACCGGACTGGTCAGGGGGCGAGCAGTACTTC. Translating gives CASSPDWSGGEQYF. V gene TRBV18 combines with J gene TRBJ2-7, with 7 bases matching TRBD1. The germline gives CDR1 KGHSH, CDR2 LQKENI. Trimming cost V 3 bases and J 6 bases; bases outside gene matches: 8. The CDR3 runs 14 residues. Together with reference TRBV18 and TRBJ2-7, the CDR3 gives the full variable domain: NAGVMQNPRHLVRRRGQEARLRCSPMKGHSHVYWYRQLPEEGLKFMVYLQKENIIDESGMPKERFSAEFPKEGPSILRIQQVVRGDSAAYFCASSPDWSGGEQYFGPGTRLTVT.

The chain recombines TRBV18 with TRBJ1-2; 12 bases fit TRBD1. CDR1 KGHSH and CDR2 LQKENI come from the germline V gene. Unmatched junction bases numbered 17, after V lost 6 bases and J lost 6 bases. The CDR3 is 18 residues long. The CDR3 nucleotides are TGTGCCAGCTCCTTGGCCGGGACAGGGGGCACCGCTTTGGATGGCTACACCTTC. Its translation: CASSLAGTGGTALDGYTF. Full variable domain (outside the CDR3, taken from reference TRBV18 and TRBJ1-2): NAGVMQNPRHLVRRRGQEARLRCSPMKGHSHVYWYRQLPEEGLKFMVYLQKENIIDESGMPKERFSAEFPKEGPSILRIQQVVRGDSAAYFCASSLAGTGGTALDGYTFGSGTRLTVV.

The gene calls are TRBV2 and TRBJ2-3; 10 bases agree with TRBD1. V gave up 8 bases and J gave up 3 bases; unmatched junction bases: 2. Germline V gene sequence: CDR1 SNHLY, CDR2 FYNNEI. The CDR3 covers 13 residues. The CDR3, as DNA: TGTGCCAGCCTGGGACAGGGGACAGATACGCAGTATTTT. This gives the protein CASLGQGTDTQYF.

The rearrangement links TRBV2 to TRBJ2-7, with 15 nucleotides matching TRBD2. The CDR3 is 17 residues long. V was pared by 4 bases and J by 7 bases, with 11 bases of the junction left unmatched. Germline V gives CDR1 SNHLY, CDR2 FYNNEI. CDR3 sequence: CASSGTSGRANSREQYF. As DNA, the CDR3 is TGTGCCAGCAGTGGGACTAGCGGGAGGGCCAACTCCCGAGAGCAGTACTTC.

A few counts support this clone. The rearrangement joins TRBV19 to TRBJ2-1, with 14 bases fitting TRBD2. This CDR3 comprises 17 residues. Germline assignment: CDR1 LNHDA and CDR2 SQIVND (reference sequence). V lost 4 bases to trimming and J lost 2 bases; unmatched junction nucleotides: 4. CDR3 coding DNA: TGTGCCAGTAGTACGGGGACTAGCGGGAGTACCTACAATGAGCAGTTCTTC. Protein sequence: CASSTGTSGSTYNEQFF.

The rearrangement uses TRBV18 and TRBJ2-3, with D hard to call. The CDR3 loop spans 14 amino acids. V shed 3 bases and J shed 1 base, with 8 bases lying between them. In germline, CDR1 is KGHSH, CDR2 LQKENI. For the CDR3, the DNA is TGTGCCAGCTCACCGGCCACAGGCACAGATACGCAGTATTTT. It encodes CASSPATGTDTQYF.

The chain links TRBV6-1 to TRBJ2-6; possibly TRBD1 for D (5 bases). The germline CDR1 and CDR2 sequences are MNHNS and SASEGT. V lost 6 bases, J lost 4 bases, and 13 bases lay in between. This CDR3 comprises 15 residues. The CDR3 spells CASSGQAPGANVLTF. Written as DNA, the CDR3 is TGTGCCAGCAGCGGACAAGCCCCCGGGGCCAACGTCCTGACTTTC.

CDR3 sequence (DNA): TGTGCCAGCAGCTCACGGCGCAGCGGGGACACAGATACGCAGTATTTT. Its protein is CASSSRRSGDTDTQYF. V is TRBV7-2 and J is TRBJ2-3, with 7 bases fitting TRBD2. The CDR3 length is 16 residues. Unmatched junction bases numbered 9, after V lost 4 bases and J lost 2 bases. Looked up from germline, CDR1 is SGHTA and CDR2 is FQGNSA.

The chain is built from TRBV19 and TRBJ1-1, with D maybe TRBD1 (5 bases). Per the germline V gene, CDR1 is LNHDA and CDR2 is SQIVND (reference sequence). There are 14 residues in the CDR3. V was shortened by 7 bases and J by 1 base, with 13 bases between the two germline ends. CDR3 sequence (DNA): TGTGCCAGTACCCTTAGGGGCGAGAACACTGAAGCTTTCTTT. Amino acid sequence: CASTLRGENTEAFF.

This clone occurred once. This rearrangement joins TRBV6-5 to TRBJ2-4, with TRBD2 identical over 12 bases. Germline CDR1 reads MNHEY; CDR2 reads SVGAGI. The J segment lost 7 bases and the V segment lost 0 bases, leaving 4 bases of the junction unmatched. This CDR3 region has 16 residues. The CDR3 protein is CASSYSLAGGGNIQYF. The CDR3 DNA reads TGTGCCAGCAGTTACTCACTAGCGGGGGGAGGGAACATTCAGTACTTC.

This clone was found a few times. The chain carries TRBV15 and TRBJ1-4; D gene ambiguous. Germline V CDR1 and CDR2: LNHNV, YYDKDF (reference sequence). V was cut by 0 bases and J by 6 bases, with 11 bases left in between. The CDR3 has 15 residues. DNA for the CDR3: TGTGCCACCAGCAGAGATCGGGTGGTTTATGAAAAACTGTTTTTT. Encoded protein: CATSRDRVVYEKLFF.

This chain uses TRBV9 with TRBJ2-1, with 12 nucleotides matching TRBD2. Per the germline V gene, CDR1 is SGDLS and CDR2 is YYNGEE. J was trimmed by 3 bases and V by 10 bases; bases with no gene match: 14. The CDR3 runs to 17 residues. This CDR3 reads CAEPGTSGPGGYNEQFF. The CDR3, as DNA: TGTGCCGAACCGGGGACTAGCGGGCCGGGGGGCTACAATGAGCAGTTCTTC.

This clone is a singleton in its sample. Germline is not matched at one junction end, which may reflect a read error. The chain links TRBV10-3 to TRBJ2-1; D might be TRBD1 (5 bases). Germline loops: CDR1 ENHRY, CDR2 SYGVKD. There are 16 residues in the CDR3. The CDR3 bases are TGTGCCATCATGGGGCAGGGCCTACCCTCCAACAATGAGCAGTTCTTC. It is translated as CAIMGQGLPSNNEQFF.

J is TRBJ2-7 and V is TRBV7-2, with D maybe TRBD2 (5 bases). Germline loops: CDR1 SGHTA, CDR2 FQGNSA. The length of the CDR3 is 15 residues. Trimming stripped 1 base from V and 3 bases from J, with 13 bases between. For the CDR3, the DNA is TGTGCCAGCAGCTTAGTGGTAGCGTCGGGCTACGAGCAGTACTTC. Translated, it gives CASSLVVASGYEQYF.

This rearrangement joins TRBV2 to TRBJ2-5; D possibly corresponds to TRBD1 (5 bases). CDR1 and CDR2 from the germline V gene are SNHLY and FYNNEI. The CDR3 covers 14 residues. V lost 9 bases to trimming and J lost 4 bases, with 18 bases between them. CDR3: CASAETATRETQYF. The DNA for the CDR3 is TGTGCCAGTGCGGAGACAGCTACACGAGAGACCCAGTACTTC. Combining the CDR3 with reference TRBV2 and TRBJ2-5 gives the whole variable domain EPEVTQTPSHQVTQMGQEVILRCVPISNHLYFYWYRQILGQKVEFLVSFYNNEISEKSEIFDDQFSVERPDGSNFTLKIRSTKLEDSAMYFCASAETATRETQYFGPGTRLLVL.

The chain joins TRBV28 to TRBJ2-5; 16 nucleotides align to TRBD2. The V gene end was trimmed by 4 bases and the J gene end by 5 bases; junction bases not matched to a gene: 16. CDR1 and CDR2 (germline): MDHEN, SYDVKM. The CDR3 totals 20 residues. The CDR3 sequence: CASSSPYYSGLAGGPETQYF. The CDR3 DNA is TGTGCCAGCAGTTCCCCCTATTATTCGGGACTAGCGGGAGGGCCGGAGACCCAGTACTTC.

The CDR3 sequence is CASRPGGRVGETQYF. DNA for the CDR3: TGTGCCAGCAGGCCCGGGGGGAGAGTGGGAGAGACCCAGTACTTC. This chain joins TRBV6-1 and TRBJ2-5, with 7 bases identical to TRBD2. V gave up 6 bases and J gave up 4 bases; unmatched junction bases: 11. Germline V gene lookup returns CDR1 MNHNS and CDR2 SASEGT. The CDR3 runs to 15 residues.

The rearrangement uses TRBV2 and TRBJ2-5, with 7 bases fitting TRBD1. The CDR3 loop spans 14 amino acids. V lost 6 bases and J lost 2; bases outside the gene matches: 6. CDR1 SNHLY and CDR2 FYNNEI come from the germline V gene. The CDR3 coding sequence is TGTGCCAGCAGATCCGGGACAGTACAAGAGACCCAGTACTTC. This translates into CASRSGTVQETQYF.

This rearrangement joins TRBV28 to TRBJ1-2; TRBD1 is a possible D gene (5 bases). CDR1 MDHEN and CDR2 SYDVKM come from the germline V gene. The CDR3 has 14 residues. Trimming took off 7 bases at V and 1 base at J, with 13 bases between the two ends. The CDR3 loop reads CASTRQLDNYGYTF. In nucleotides, the CDR3 is TGTGCCAGCACTCGACAGCTGGATAACTATGGCTACACCTTC.

This clone has more than one count but fewer than ten. The chain couples TRBV6-5 to TRBJ1-2, with D perhaps TRBD1 (5 bases). Germline-derived CDR1 and CDR2 are MNHEY and SVGAGI. V dropped 0 bases and J dropped 7 bases, with 12 bases sitting between them. The CDR3 sequence is 14 residues long. The CDR3 DNA reads as TGTGCCAGCAGTTACTCGAGTACGGGGGGTGGCTACACCTTC. This translates into CASSYSSTGGGYTF.

This chain links TRBV7-2 with TRBJ2-3; TRBD2 agrees at 8 bases. This CDR3 contains 16 residues. Germline V gene data show CDR1 as SGHTA and CDR2 as FQGNSA. Trimming removed 3 bases from V and 1 base from J; junction bases left unmatched: 6. Written as DNA, the CDR3 is TGTGCCAGCAGCTTCAGACTAGCGTGGGGCACAGATACGCAGTATTTT. Translating gives CASSFRLAWGTDTQYF.

The chain joins TRBV6-1 to TRBJ2-7, with TRBD1 identical over 7 bases. Germline V CDR1 and CDR2: MNHNS, SASEGT. The V gene end was trimmed by 7 bases and the J gene end by 7 bases; junction bases not matched to a gene: 7. This CDR3 contains 12 residues. CDR3 protein: CASTQQGWEQYF. DNA for the CDR3: TGTGCCAGCACACAACAGGGGTGGGAGCAGTACTTC.

This clone was found once. The chain joins TRBV7-2 to TRBJ2-2, with D maybe TRBD2 (6 bases). Trimming removed 5 bases from V and 4 bases from J, with 11 bases in between. Per the germline V gene, CDR1 is SGHTA and CDR2 is FQGNSA. This CDR3 comprises 14 residues. The CDR3 is CASSGGPVTGELFF. The CDR3 region has the DNA TGTGCCAGCAGCGGAGGGCCGGTCACCGGGGAGCTGTTTTTT.

This chain connects TRBV10-3 to TRBJ2-1; 12 nucleotides align to TRBD2. This CDR3 has 16 amino acids. The trim removed 6 bases at V and 3 bases at J, leaving 6 bases unmatched. Germline V CDR1 and CDR2: ENHRY, SYGVKD. CDR3 in DNA: TGTGCCATCAGCGACTGGACTAGCGGGAACTACAATGAGCAGTTCTTC. It encodes CAISDWTSGNYNEQFF.

The genes are TRBV6-5 and TRBJ1-2, with no clear D. Trimming took 6 bases from V and 1 from J, leaving 9 bases between them. CDR3 length: 13 amino acids. Germline V lookup: CDR1 MNHEY, CDR2 SVGAGI. The CDR3 DNA reads TGTGCCAGCAGACCCCACAGTAACTATGGCTACACCTTC. It translates to CASRPHSNYGYTF.

The chain carries TRBV7-9 and TRBJ1-5; D gene ambiguous. In germline, CDR1 is SEHNR, CDR2 FQNEAQ (reference sequence). This CDR3 has 16 amino acids. V dropped 4 bases and J dropped 6 bases, with 19 bases sitting between them. The CDR3 protein is CASSYTPSGGSQPQHF. The CDR3 nucleotides read TGTGCCAGCAGCTATACCCCGAGCGGTGGGAGTCAGCCCCAGCATTTT. The full variable domain, with the rest looked up from reference TRBV7-9 and TRBJ1-5, is DTGVSQNPRHKITKRGQNVTFRCDPISEHNRLYWYRQTLGQGPEFLTYFQNEAQLEKSRLLSDRFSAERPKGSFSTLEIQRTEQGDSAMYLCASSYTPSGGSQPQHFGDGTRLSIL.

This rearrangement joins TRBV6-1 to TRBJ2-1, with D perhaps TRBD1 (5 bases). This CDR3 is built from 17 residues. From germline, CDR1 is MNHNS and CDR2 SASEGT. Trimming removed 2 bases at V and 0 bases at J, with 14 bases between. CDR3 coding DNA: TGTGCCAGCAGTGAATATTCTCGGACAACCTCCTACAATGAGCAGTTCTTC. The encoded protein is CASSEYSRTTSYNEQFF.

The chain couples TRBV5-4 to TRBJ2-7; D unclear. The CDR3 length is 14 residues. Trimming removed 3 bases at V and 1 base at J, with 11 bases between. Germline assignment: CDR1 SGHNT and CDR2 YYREEE (reference sequence). This chain's CDR3 is CASSSRHGSYEQYF. CDR3 bases: TGTGCCAGCAGCTCAAGACATGGGTCCTACGAGCAGTACTTC.

This clone was recorded once. The rearrangement uses TRBV5-1 and TRBJ2-3, with a tentative D call TRBD1 (6 bases). The V end was cut by 6 bases, the J end by 5 bases, with 16 bases between. Looked up from germline, CDR1 is SGHRS and CDR2 is YFSETQ. This CDR3 has 14 amino acids. Here the CDR3 DNA reads TGCGCCAGCACCCCGGGCCGAGGGGGAGATACGCAGTATTTT. Its translation is CASTPGRGGDTQYF.